A single sample is the source of the 23 T cell receptor beta chains below, sequenced in a study of PD-L1 blockade in urothelial cancer. Time point indicated: pretreatment peripheral blood. Assay: immunoSEQ multiplex PCR; the TCRdb copy retains only in-frame clones and omits some. Altogether 100,000 to 150,000 clones are present, less than 85% being singletons, with the ten largest covering 2.5% to 3.5%. The sample consisted of PBMCs, taken around atezolizumab (anti-PD-L1) treatment. These TCRs come from a man aged 50-60 years with urothelial cancer.

In DNA, the CDR3 is TGTGCCAGCCCTGGGTCAGGGAACACTGAAGCTTTCTTT. Translating gives CASPGSGNTEAFF. The V gene is TRBV28, the J gene TRBJ1-1; D ambiguous. CDR1 is MDHEN and CDR2 is SYDVKM in the germline V gene. CDR3 length: 13 residues. V lost 8 bases and J lost 1, with 11 bases in between.

CDR3 in amino acids: CARGTGFLQEQFF. In DNA, the CDR3 is TGTGCCCGAGGGACAGGGTTCCTTCAGGAGCAGTTCTTC. V is TRBV30 and J is TRBJ2-1, with TRBD1 matching 9 bases. The CDR3 has 13 residues. V lost 8 bases to trimming and J lost 10 bases; unmatched junction nucleotides: 12. CDR1 is GTSNPN and CDR2 is SVGIG in the germline V gene (reference sequence).

V is TRBV18 and J is TRBJ2-3; 12 bases are a match to TRBD2. V dropped 3 bases and J dropped 0; count of bases not matched to a gene: 4. CDR3 length: 17 amino acids. The germline CDR1 and CDR2 sequences are KGHSH and LQKENI. The CDR3: CASSPRTSGTSTDTQYF. DNA for the CDR3: TGTGCCAGCTCACCGCGGACTAGCGGGACTAGCACAGATACGCAGTATTTT.

This clone was seen more than once but under ten times. The chain is built from TRBV6-1 and TRBJ1-2, with D unresolved. V shed 3 bases and J shed 4 bases, with 18 bases lying between them. Germline V gives CDR1 MNHNS, CDR2 SASEGT. This CDR3 region has 16 residues. CDR3: CASSEIWGAGAYGYTF. In nucleotides, the CDR3 is TGTGCCAGCAGTGAGATTTGGGGAGCGGGTGCCTATGGCTACACCTTC.

The chain combines TRBV28 with TRBJ2-3; TRBD2 matches at 10 bases. J gave up 5 bases and V 6 bases, and 11 bases lay outside the gene matches. Per germline, CDR1 MDHEN and CDR2 SYDVKM. The CDR3 consists of 16 residues. The CDR3 bases are TGTGCCAGCAGAACTATAGCGGGAGGCCTAGGAGATACGCAGTATTTT. Translated: CASRTIAGGLGDTQYF.

J is TRBJ2-3 and V is TRBV7-9; 11 positions match TRBD2. Germline CDR1 SEHNR, CDR2 FQNEAQ (reference sequence). V was clipped by 5 bases and J by 0 bases; unmatched bases: 7. This CDR3 region has 17 residues. The CDR3 DNA reads as TGTGCCAGCAGCCCCCGACTAGCGGGAACTAGCACAGATACGCAGTATTTT. Translated, it gives CASSPRLAGTSTDTQYF.

CDR3 DNA sequence: TGTGCCAGCAGCTCTGTAACCCGGACAGATGAGAACACCGGGGAGCTGTTTTTT. Amino acids: CASSSVTRTDENTGELFF. The chain is built from TRBV5-6 and TRBJ2-2; the D gene is possibly TRBD1 (6 bases). The CDR3 extends over 18 amino acids. V lost 3 bases to trimming and J lost 1 base, with 19 bases between them. The V gene's germline CDR1 is SGHDT and CDR2 YYEEEE.

This clone has only one observation. The rearrangement uses TRBV10-1 and TRBJ2-3, with 16 bases lining up with TRBD2. The CDR3 length is 18 residues. Germline V CDR1 and CDR2: WNHNN, SYGVQD (reference sequence). The V gene end was trimmed by 5 bases and the J gene end by 2 bases; junction bases not matched to a gene: 7. CDR3 DNA sequence: TGCGCCAGCAGTCAGGGACTAGCGGGAGGGCCTTACACAGATACGCAGTATTTT. This sequence encodes CASSQGLAGGPYTDTQYF.

The chain combines TRBV6-1 with TRBJ1-4; possible D gene TRBD1, 6 bases. Trimming took 6 bases from V and 2 from J, leaving 13 bases between them. The CDR3 is made up of 15 amino acids. Germline CDR1 reads MNHNS; CDR2 reads SASEGT. The CDR3 DNA is TGTGCCAGCAGCACCCACAGGGCCACTAATGAAAAACTGTTTTTT. Translated, it gives CASSTHRATNEKLFF.

The gene calls are TRBV2 and TRBJ2-6; D is ambiguous. CDR1 is SNHLY, CDR2 FYNNEI, per germline. Trimming cost V 7 bases and J 0 bases, with 4 bases left between them. CDR3 size: 13 residues. The CDR3 DNA reads as TGTGCCAGCACCCTCTCTGGGGCCAACGTCCTGACTTTC. It translates to CASTLSGANVLTF.

This chain joins TRBV7-9 and TRBJ1-6; D unclear. Germline V gene lookup returns CDR1 SEHNR and CDR2 FQNEAQ (reference sequence). This CDR3 region has 13 residues. Trimming pared 2 bases from V and 10 bases from J, leaving 9 bases between. The CDR3 is CASSLTGGSPLHF. The CDR3 coding sequence is TGTGCCAGCAGCTTAACGGGAGGATCACCCCTCCACTTT.

The V gene is TRBV9, the J gene TRBJ2-2; the match to TRBD2 covers 12 bases. CDR3 length equals 18 residues. The germline CDR1 and CDR2 sequences are SGDLS and YYNGEE. With 0 bases clipped from V and 3 bases from J, the junction kept 6 bases outside the gene matches. The CDR3 is CASSVGLAGGPYTGELFF. CDR3 DNA sequence: TGTGCCAGCAGCGTAGGGCTAGCGGGAGGGCCGTACACCGGGGAGCTGTTTTTT.

The J gene is TRBJ2-1, the V gene TRBV7-2; D possibly corresponds to TRBD2 (5 bases). The germline V and J ends were trimmed by 5 bases and 5 bases, with 13 bases remaining between them. In germline, CDR1 is SGHTA, CDR2 FQGNSA. CDR3 length: 14 residues. The CDR3 DNA sequence: TGTGCCAGCAGCCGTAGCCAAGCGGACAATGAGCAGTTCTTC. It encodes CASSRSQADNEQFF. Full variable domain (missing parts from reference TRBV7-2 and TRBJ2-1): GAGVSQSPSNKVTEKGKDVELRCDPISGHTALYWYRQSLGQGLEFLIYFQGNSAPDKSGLPSDRFSAERTGGSVSTLTIQRTQQEDSAVYLCASSRSQADNEQFFGPGTRLTVL.

V is TRBV7-2 and J is TRBJ2-1; 10 nucleotides agree with TRBD2. The length of the CDR3 is 16 residues. The V gene's germline CDR1 is SGHTA and CDR2 FQGNSA. V gave up 4 bases and J gave up 5 bases; unmatched junction bases: 8. CDR3 region: CASSSRESGRDNEQFF. Written as DNA, the CDR3 is TGTGCCAGCAGCTCCCGGGAGAGCGGGAGGGACAATGAGCAGTTCTTC.

V and J are TRBV7-2 and TRBJ2-7, with TRBD2 matching over 8 bases. CDR1 and CDR2 (germline): SGHTA, FQGNSA. Trimming cost V 3 bases and J 1 base; bases outside gene matches: 2. The CDR3 contains 14 residues. CDR3 loop: CASSFTSGSYEQYF. The CDR3 coding sequence is TGTGCCAGCAGCTTTACTAGCGGATCCTACGAGCAGTACTTC.

This rearrangement joins TRBV5-1 to TRBJ2-5; unclear D gene. In germline, CDR1 is SGHRS, CDR2 YFSETQ. The CDR3 has 13 amino acids. The V gene lost 7 bases and the J gene lost 5 bases, with 15 bases spanning the gap. This CDR3 is CASSLSLRETQYF. In DNA form, the CDR3 reads TGCGCCAGCTCTTTGTCACTTCGGGAGACCCAGTACTTC.

The genes are TRBV6-1 and TRBJ2-7; D remains unclear. The V gene lost 4 bases and the J gene lost 4 bases, with 8 bases spanning the gap. Germline lookup yields CDR1 MNHNS and CDR2 SASEGT. This CDR3 is 12 amino acids long. The DNA of the CDR3 is TGTGCCAGCAGTGGAGTAAATTACGAGCAGTACTTC. This codes for CASSGVNYEQYF.

V usage is TRBV5-1 and J usage is TRBJ1-1, with TRBD1 as a possible D gene (6 bases). The V and J ends lost 0 bases and 4 bases respectively, with 19 bases between them. Germline assignment: CDR1 SGHRS and CDR2 YFSETQ. This CDR3 has 17 residues. CDR3 sequence: CASSLVTGISPPTEAFF. DNA of the CDR3: TGCGCCAGCAGCTTGGTTACAGGGATCAGCCCCCCCACTGAAGCTTTCTTT.

The J gene is TRBJ1-5, the V gene TRBV28; tentative D call: TRBD1 (5 bases). The V gene lost 6 bases and the J gene lost 0 bases, with 12 bases spanning the gap. The germline V gene encodes CDR1 MDHEN and CDR2 SYDVKM. The CDR3 runs to 15 residues. The CDR3 DNA sequence: TGTGCCAGCAGAGTCAGGGTCAATAGCAATCAGCCCCAGCATTTT. It yields the protein CASRVRVNSNQPQHF. Full variable domain (remainder filled in from reference TRBV28 and TRBJ1-5): DVKVTQSSRYLVKRTGEKVFLECVQDMDHENMFWYRQDPGLGLRLIYFSYDVKMKEKGDIPEGYSVSREKKERFSLILESASTNQTSMYLCASRVRVNSNQPQHFGDGTRLSIL.

The rearrangement links TRBV6-4 to TRBJ1-3; D remains ambiguous. Germline V gene data show CDR1 as MRHNA and CDR2 as SNTAGT. There are 13 residues in the CDR3. V lost 4 bases and J lost 0, with 4 bases in between. The chain's CDR3 is CASSANSGNTIYF. The CDR3 coding sequence is TGTGCCAGCAGTGCCAACTCTGGAAACACCATATATTTT.

This chain connects TRBV7-3 to TRBJ2-3; 10 bases match TRBD2. This CDR3 contains 20 residues. With 2 bases clipped from V and 6 bases from J, the junction kept 20 bases outside the gene matches. CDR1 is SGHTA and CDR2 is FQGTGA in the germline V gene. The CDR3 region is CASSLLGYIISGRVGDTQYF. Here the CDR3 DNA reads TGTGCCAGCAGCTTACTAGGGTATATTATAAGCGGGAGGGTCGGGGATACGCAGTATTTT.

In regard to this clone: The junction and the germline gene differ at one end; a read error may be behind it. The chain recombines TRBV7-7 with TRBJ2-1; 10 bases match TRBD1. Germline loops: CDR1 SSHAT, CDR2 FNYEAQ (reference sequence). This CDR3 is built from 15 residues. CDR3 coding DNA: TGTGCTAGCAGCGAGGACAGGGGGGCGTACAATGAGCAGTTCTTC. This codes for CASSEDRGAYNEQFF.

The chain employs TRBV5-6 and TRBJ2-3, with TRBD2 identical over 12 bases. The germline V gene encodes CDR1 SGHDT and CDR2 YYEEEE. The CDR3 is 14 amino acids. J gave up 5 bases and V 4 bases, and 2 bases lay outside the gene matches. The CDR3 region is CASSKGLAGDTQYF. The CDR3 coding sequence is TGTGCCAGCAGCAAGGGACTAGCGGGAGATACGCAGTATTTT.